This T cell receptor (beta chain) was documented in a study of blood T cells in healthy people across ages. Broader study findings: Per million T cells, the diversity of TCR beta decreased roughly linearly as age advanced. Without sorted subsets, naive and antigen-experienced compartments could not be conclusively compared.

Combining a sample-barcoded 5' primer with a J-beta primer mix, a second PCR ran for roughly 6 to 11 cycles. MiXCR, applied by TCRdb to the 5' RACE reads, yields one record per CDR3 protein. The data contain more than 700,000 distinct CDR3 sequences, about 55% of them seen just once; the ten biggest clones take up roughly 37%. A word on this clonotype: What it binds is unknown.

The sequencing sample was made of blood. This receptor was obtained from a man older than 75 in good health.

The CDR3 nucleotides read TGTGCCAGCAGCTTAGGGAGCGGGAGGACTCACCGGGAGCAGTTCTTC. Translating it yields CASSLGSGRTHREQFF. V gene TRBV7-9 combines with J gene TRBJ2-1, with TRBD2 identical over 9 bases. The CDR3 loop spans 16 amino acids. In germline, CDR1 is SEHNR, CDR2 FQNEAQ (reference sequence). Trimming removed 1 base from V and 10 bases from J; junction bases left unmatched: 11.